This T cell receptor (beta chain) was obtained from a study of control samples from healthy donors and cancer patients. Trimming cost V 3 bases and J 3 bases; bases outside gene matches: 4. Germline CDR1 and CDR2: DFQATT and SNEGSKA (reference sequence). This CDR3 is 14 amino acids long. The data were produced by immunoSEQ multiplex PCR, yet TCRdb's version contains in-frame clones alone and is incomplete. The sample consists of 130,000 to 150,000 clones, more than 85% of them appearing once. Sequenced sample: blood. V usage is TRBV20-1 and J usage is TRBJ2-1; 8 nucleotides agree with TRBD2. The source of this sequence is a man aged 30 to 39 in good health. In DNA form, the CDR3 reads TGCAGTGCTAGTCCGGCGGGGGGCTACAATGAGCAGTTCTTC. Protein product: CSASPAGGYNEQFF.